This is a list of T cell receptor beta chains from one sample in a study of T cell responses to AZD1222 COVID-19 vaccine. Libraries were prepared by immunoSEQ multiplex PCR; TCRdb keeps only in-frame clonotypes and omits some of them. The sample has around 100,000 clones, around nine tenths seen once; the top ten hold around a sixth. Material: peripheral blood, obtained on day 0 of AZD1222 vaccination. The receptors here all came from an adult in good health. Each CDR3 is given with its conserved first and last residue. Fields, in order: V gene, clone size, J gene, D gene, CDR3 protein, CDR3 DNA. D genes are given only for firm matches. Clone size is stated in some rows and not others, as once, few, many or a class when expanded.

v_call: TRBV5-1; clone_size: NA; j_call: TRBJ2-5; d_call: NA; cdr3_aa: CASSPQAETQYF; cdr3_nt: TGCGCCAGCAGCCCCCAGGCGGAGACCCAGTACTTC
v_call: TRBV7-2; clone_size: NA; j_call: TRBJ1-1; d_call: NA; cdr3_aa: CASSSQALTEAFF; cdr3_nt: TGTGCCAGCAGCTCTCAGGCCTTGACAGAAGCTTTCTTT
v_call: TRBV19; clone_size: NA; j_call: TRBJ1-2; d_call: TRBD1; cdr3_aa: CASSMTRGLYYGYTF; cdr3_nt: TGTGCCAGTAGTATGACCAGGGGGCTGTACTATGGCTACACCTTC
v_call: TRBV11-3; clone_size: NA; j_call: TRBJ2-1; d_call: TRBD1; cdr3_aa: CASSSGQGVAEQFF; cdr3_nt: TGTGCCAGCAGCTCTGGACAGGGGGTAGCTGAGCAGTTCTTC
v_call: TRBV9; clone_size: NA; j_call: TRBJ1-3; d_call: NA; cdr3_aa: CASSPGAGGSNTIYF; cdr3_nt: TGTGCCAGCAGCCCGGGCGCGGGGGGCTCCAACACCATATATTTT
v_call: TRBV7-9; clone_size: NA; j_call: TRBJ2-7; d_call: TRBD2; cdr3_aa: CASSFSGSKGEQYF; cdr3_nt: TGTGCCAGCAGCTTTAGCGGGAGTAAGGGCGAGCAGTACTTC
v_call: TRBV18; clone_size: NA; j_call: TRBJ1-1; d_call: NA; cdr3_aa: CASSPGGQNTEAFF; cdr3_nt: TGTGCCAGCTCACCGGGGGGACAGAACACTGAAGCTTTCTTT
v_call: TRBV5-1; clone_size: NA; j_call: TRBJ2-7; d_call: TRBD2; cdr3_aa: CASRQPGLAAEQYF; cdr3_nt: TGCGCCAGCAGGCAGCCGGGACTAGCGGCCGAGCAGTACTTC
v_call: TRBV14; clone_size: NA; j_call: TRBJ2-1; d_call: NA; cdr3_aa: CASSPPNYNEQFF; cdr3_nt: TGTGCCAGCAGCCCCCCCAACTACAATGAGCAGTTCTTC
v_call: TRBV7-2; clone_size: NA; j_call: TRBJ1-2; d_call: NA; cdr3_aa: CASSSGRTNYGYTF; cdr3_nt: TGTGCCAGCAGCTCTGGACGTACAAACTATGGCTACACCTTC
v_call: TRBV14; clone_size: NA; j_call: TRBJ2-5; d_call: NA; cdr3_aa: CASSSPREGAFTETQYF; cdr3_nt: TGTGCCAGCAGCTCCCCGAGGGAAGGTGCGTTCACAGAGACCCAGTACTTC
v_call: TRBV13; clone_size: NA; j_call: TRBJ1-2; d_call: TRBD1; cdr3_aa: CASSPRTGGRYGYTF; cdr3_nt: TGTGCCAGCAGCCCCAGGACAGGGGGTCGTTATGGCTACACCTTC
v_call: TRBV5-1; clone_size: NA; j_call: TRBJ2-7; d_call: NA; cdr3_aa: CASRAQGGTNEQYF; cdr3_nt: TGCGCCAGCAGGGCACAGGGAGGAACGAACGAGCAGTACTTC
v_call: TRBV4-2; clone_size: once; j_call: TRBJ1-2; d_call: NA; cdr3_aa: CASSQDVLGTWLDGYTF; cdr3_nt: TGTGCCAGCAGCCAAGACGTCCTCGGGACATGGTTGGATGGCTACACCTTC
v_call: TRBV27; clone_size: NA; j_call: TRBJ1-5; d_call: NA; cdr3_aa: CASSFRGVGNQPQHF; cdr3_nt: TGTGCCAGCAGTTTCAGGGGCGTTGGCAATCAGCCCCAGCATTTT
v_call: TRBV6-6; clone_size: NA; j_call: TRBJ1-2; d_call: NA; cdr3_aa: CASSTYRVDPYGYTF; cdr3_nt: TGTGCCAGCAGTACCTACAGGGTTGACCCCTATGGCTACACCTTC
v_call: TRBV18; clone_size: NA; j_call: TRBJ2-5; d_call: NA; cdr3_aa: CASSPPLRDTKETQYF; cdr3_nt: TGTGCCAGCTCACCACCCCTCCGGGACACGAAAGAGACCCAGTACTTC
v_call: TRBV14; clone_size: NA; j_call: TRBJ1-3; d_call: NA; cdr3_aa: CATRDSGNTIYF; cdr3_nt: TGTGCCACCCGGGACTCCGGAAACACCATATATTTT
v_call: TRBV19; clone_size: NA; j_call: TRBJ1-5; d_call: NA; cdr3_aa: CASSHSRNNQPQHF; cdr3_nt: TGTGCCAGTAGTCATTCACGGAACAATCAGCCCCAGCATTTT
v_call: TRBV9; clone_size: NA; j_call: TRBJ2-1; d_call: NA; cdr3_aa: CASREVVREQFF; cdr3_nt: TGTGCCAGCAGGGAAGTGGTGCGGGAGCAGTTCTTC
v_call: TRBV4-3; clone_size: few; j_call: TRBJ2-3; d_call: NA; cdr3_aa: CASSQSLLRIGRARTDTQYF; cdr3_nt: TGCGCCAGCAGCCAGAGCCTTCTGAGGATAGGAAGGGCTCGCACAGATACGCAGTATTTT
v_call: TRBV11-3; clone_size: few; j_call: TRBJ2-7; d_call: TRBD2; cdr3_aa: CASSPGTSGSYEQYF; cdr3_nt: TGTGCCAGCAGCCCCGGGACTAGCGGGAGTTACGAGCAGTACTTC
v_call: TRBV6-5; clone_size: NA; j_call: TRBJ2-7; d_call: TRBD1; cdr3_aa: CASRTGQGTYEQYF; cdr3_nt: TGTGCCAGCAGGACGGGACAGGGTACCTACGAGCAGTACTTC
v_call: TRBV14; clone_size: NA; j_call: TRBJ2-3; d_call: TRBD2; cdr3_aa: CASSRAGAKGDTQYF; cdr3_nt: TGTGCCAGCAGCAGGGCGGGAGCCAAGGGGGATACGCAGTATTTT
v_call: TRBV9; clone_size: NA; j_call: TRBJ1-1; d_call: TRBD1; cdr3_aa: CASSRGGTGSTEAFF; cdr3_nt: TGTGCCAGCAGCAGAGGAGGGACAGGGAGCACTGAAGCTTTCTTT
v_call: TRBV3-1/TRBV3-2; clone_size: NA; j_call: TRBJ2-6; d_call: NA; cdr3_aa: CASSQGGLGAGANVLTF; cdr3_nt: TGTGCCAGCAGCCAAGGGGGGTTGGGGGCTGGGGCCAACGTCCTGACTTTC
v_call: TRBV5-5; clone_size: NA; j_call: TRBJ2-5; d_call: NA; cdr3_aa: CASSLRLVDSETQYF; cdr3_nt: TGTGCCAGCAGCTTGCGCCTAGTTGATTCAGAGACCCAGTACTTC
v_call: TRBV13; clone_size: once; j_call: TRBJ2-3; d_call: TRBD2; cdr3_aa: CASSQLAGGSTDTQYF; cdr3_nt: TGTGCCAGCAGTCAACTAGCGGGGGGATCCACAGATACGCAGTATTTT
v_call: TRBV30; clone_size: few; j_call: TRBJ2-7; d_call: TRBD2; cdr3_aa: CAWSYIPALIGTRDYEQYF; cdr3_nt: TGTGCCTGGAGTTACATCCCAGCCCTGATCGGGACTAGAGATTACGAGCAGTACTTC
v_call: TRBV2; clone_size: NA; j_call: TRBJ1-2; d_call: NA; cdr3_aa: CASSDGGLGYTF; cdr3_nt: TGTGCCAGCAGTGACGGTGGTTTGGGCTACACCTTC
v_call: TRBV10-3; clone_size: NA; j_call: TRBJ2-3; d_call: NA; cdr3_aa: CAISGRGDTQYF; cdr3_nt: TGTGCCATCAGTGGGAGGGGAGATACGCAGTATTTT
v_call: TRBV6-1; clone_size: NA; j_call: TRBJ1-2; d_call: NA; cdr3_aa: CASSEGSYGYTF; cdr3_nt: TGTGCCAGCAGTGAAGGCAGCTATGGCTACACCTTC
v_call: TRBV4-1; clone_size: once; j_call: TRBJ1-5; d_call: TRBD1; cdr3_aa: CASSLHTGVKAQHF; cdr3_nt: TGCGCCAGCAGCCTGCATACAGGGGTCAAGGCCCAGCATTTT
v_call: TRBV10-3; clone_size: NA; j_call: TRBJ1-2; d_call: NA; cdr3_aa: CASHGAVYGYTF; cdr3_nt: TGTGCCTCCCACGGGGCAGTCTATGGCTACACCTTC
v_call: TRBV9; clone_size: NA; j_call: TRBJ1-3; d_call: NA; cdr3_aa: CASSVVSMLSGNTIYF; cdr3_nt: TGTGCCAGCAGCGTAGTGAGCATGCTCTCTGGAAACACCATATATTTT
v_call: TRBV11-3; clone_size: NA; j_call: TRBJ2-1; d_call: TRBD1; cdr3_aa: CASSDRDRDYNEQFF; cdr3_nt: TGTGCCAGCAGCGACCGGGACAGGGACTACAATGAGCAGTTCTTC
v_call: TRBV6-5; clone_size: NA; j_call: TRBJ1-1; d_call: NA; cdr3_aa: CASRPAGSKAFF; cdr3_nt: TGTGCCAGCAGACCAGCCGGCTCCAAAGCTTTCTTT
v_call: TRBV6-5; clone_size: NA; j_call: TRBJ1-6; d_call: NA; cdr3_aa: CASSLGEINSPLHF; cdr3_nt: TGTGCCAGCAGTCTGGGTGAGATTAATTCACCCCTCCACTTT
v_call: TRBV19; clone_size: NA; j_call: TRBJ2-7; d_call: NA; cdr3_aa: CASSMGTGQPYEQYF; cdr3_nt: TGTGCCAGTAGTATGGGAACAGGACAGCCTTACGAGCAGTACTTC
v_call: TRBV11-2; clone_size: NA; j_call: TRBJ1-2; d_call: NA; cdr3_aa: CASSLGVLGYTF; cdr3_nt: TGTGCCAGCAGCCTCGGGGTCCTTGGCTACACCTTC
v_call: TRBV5-1; clone_size: NA; j_call: TRBJ2-7; d_call: NA; cdr3_aa: CASSLAEGRKAYEQYF; cdr3_nt: TGCGCCAGCAGCTTGGCCGAGGGGCGGAAAGCCTACGAGCAGTACTTC
v_call: TRBV3-1/TRBV3-2; clone_size: NA; j_call: TRBJ2-1; d_call: NA; cdr3_aa: CASSQDASVAAYNEQFF; cdr3_nt: TGTGCCAGCAGCCAAGATGCCTCGGTAGCGGCGTACAATGAGCAGTTCTTC
v_call: TRBV7-2; clone_size: NA; j_call: TRBJ1-1; d_call: NA; cdr3_aa: CASSPQTGLEAFF; cdr3_nt: TGTGCCAGCAGCCCTCAGACAGGCCTTGAAGCTTTCTTT